This TCR beta chain was recorded in a study of technical replicates of blood from several donors. The table came from immunoSEQ multiplex PCR; TCRdb's copy has only in-frame clones and leaves some out. The sample lists 59,000 or so clones, just over 90% seen once, with around 4.2% in the top ten. By share, this clone counts as medium-sized. The V gene's germline CDR1 is LGHNA and CDR2 YNFKEQ. The V gene end was trimmed by 0 bases and the J gene end by 4 bases; junction bases not matched to a gene: 2. CDR3 length equals 15 residues. This chain joins TRBV4-2 and TRBJ2-7, with 11 nucleotides matching TRBD2. Sequenced sample: PBMCs. The receptor's source is a human donor in good health. Some clones in this sample may be carry-over from other donors' samples. CDR3 amino acids: CASSQDTSGSYEQYF. CDR3 nucleotides: TGTGCCAGCAGCCAAGATACTAGCGGGAGTTACGAGCAGTACTTC.